This T cell receptor beta chain was found in a study of shared clonotypes between healthy human individuals (dated by TCRdb to 2018 to 2020). About the investigation overall: The cohort comprised a couple of women and a few men aged 18 to 49 years. For each donor, CD4 naive and CD4 memory were each run on three plates, CD8 naive on two plates, and CD8 memory on one plate. To estimate repertoire size and how much clonotype sharing occurs between individuals, the study deeply sequenced the blood TCR repertoires of roughly 5 healthy adults. Libraries were prepared and TCR repertoires were sequenced by different laboratories using diverse techniques, in order to increase sequencing depth and limit assay-specific biases. Between about 0.9 and 10 billion PBMCs per donor were obtained by leukapheresis.

As to this clone: Its antigen is not yet known. No base quality information exists; no much larger clone differs at one position.

Points the paper makes about the study in general: Because the study included a small number of donors, the genetic and exposure-history diversity represented was limited. Even with the large sequencing depth, rarefaction of the sorted-subset datasets indicated that sequencing was incomplete. Based on pairwise subsampling, the degree of clonotype sharing among donors was expected to be affected by sequencing depth. Naive subsets generally had larger estimated clonotype richness than memory subsets did. Compared with non-shared clonotypes, the clonotypes found in all four sorted-subset donors had higher generation probabilities. Only blood was sampled, and tissue TCR repertoires likely differ from those in blood. Across several donors, approximately 5% of naive CD4, 3% to 3.5% of naive CD8, under 2.5% of memory CD4, and around 0.4% of memory CD8 clonotypes were shared.

Donors were healthy HIV-negative adults with no recently reported acute infections or vaccinations. All donors were Caucasian adults living in Nashville, Tennessee, USA. CD4+ T cells were enriched by magnetic negative selection; naive cells were then positively selected on CD45RA, and the negative fraction formed the memory subset. Blood was collected by leukapheresis, and PBMCs were isolated by Ficoll-Histopaque density gradient centrifugation and then cryopreserved in liquid nitrogen vapor phase. Analytical flow cytometry was used to check the purity and quantity of each magnetically sorted T cell population. Genomic DNA was isolated from each sorted fraction and quantified by UV absorbance on a Nanodrop 2000c. Using the deep immunoSEQ assay, multiplex PCR amplified TCR CDR3 regions from genomic DNA. For each cell subset, the extracted genomic DNA was distributed evenly across all wells of several immunoSEQ 96-well plates, and each plate served as one replicate. Each replicate PCR for sorted subsets received roughly 0.2 ug genomic DNA, equal to about 30,000 T cell genomes. Purified libraries were quantified with a Qubit 3.0 fluorometer, sized on a Bioanalyzer 2100, and re-quantified with the KAPA Library Quantification kit. Every immunoSEQ 96-well plate was sequenced on a dedicated single-read 150-cycle Illumina NextSeq 550 flow cell. The published analysis was carried out like this. The immunoSEQ output contained only junctional sequences without quality scores, so filtering could not match that applied to full-length reads. Sequences were annotated with PyIR, a Python wrapper for IgBLAST v1.9, using IMGT germline references to assign V/J genes and CDR3. Reads with weak V/J assignments (E-value above 1e-6), missing CDR3, stop codons, out-of-frame junctions, or ambiguous translated residues were removed. V3J clonotypes were defined as sequences sharing the same inferred V gene, J gene, and CDR3 amino acid sequence. Percentage overlap between repertoires was computed as shared unique clonotypes divided by the size of the smaller repertoire. Repertoire richness was assessed with RTK rarefaction, the Chao1 estimator, and Recon v2.1 estimates of unobserved clonotypes. Generation probabilities were computed with OLGA for all TCRbeta clonotypes obtained by the gDNA method from a few donors. TCRdb obtained this table from immuneACCESS and retained in-frame rearrangements with V and J assigned. These tables miss some clones; where compared with another copy, unresolved V genes account for less than half of the shortfall, and the remainder is unexplained. V, J and clone size reflect that table, while D and trimming were determined from the DNA. The sample table holds 2 million to 2.5 million clones, of which 80% to 95% were seen once. About 0.36% of the sample belongs to the ten largest clones.

The CDR3, cysteine through phenylalanine, is 15 amino acids long. Only the CDR3 portion is preserved as DNA: 45 bases, with reading frame beginning at the first base. Ends trimmed: V by 1 base, J by 5 bases; bases unmatched to a gene: 8. The germline V gene specifies ENHRY as CDR1 and SYGVKD as CDR2. The chain is made from TRBV10-3 and TRBJ2-7; TRBD1 agrees with 7 junctional bases. The TCR comes from a man aged 18 to 29 in good health. Some clones in this sample may be carry-over from other donors' samples. Sample: naive CD4+ T cells from PBMCs. What this sample's cell subset or site label stands for: CD45RA+ positively selected. CDR3 region: CAISEYHRGPHEQYF. The DNA sequence reads TGTGCCATCAGTGAGTATCATAGGGGGCCCCACGAGCAGTACTTC.